This record looks at one T cell receptor (beta chain) sequence and its context. Its specific antigen is unknown. Base qualities are not provided; no much larger clone lies one nucleotide away. Genomic DNA served as template for TCR beta VDJ combination and CDR3 sequence profiling. TCR repertoire sequencing was run on an Illumina HiSeq 2000. The study's own analysis went as follows. Repertoire assessment relied on Simpson's diversity index, CDR3 size and DJ length profiles, and TRBV/TRBJ rearrangement plots. The most abundant DNA sequence in the deep sequencing data was defined as the immunodominant clone. CDR3 amino acid sequences were checked for sharing between subjects and were compared against published repertoires and the VDJdb database. The raw public reads went through TCRdb reprocessing: fastp at Q25, MiXCR clone calling, in-frame beta chains kept. Each CDR3 protein appears once, grouped with its most common genes and DNA. TCRdb, not the authors, supplied the V and J calls. This sample holds about 180,000 distinct CDR3 sequences; more than 60% were observed only once. The ten largest clones represent 42% of the sample.

This entry comes from a study of CD8+CD57+ T cells in acquired aplastic anemia (dated by TCRdb to about 2018). Context from the whole study: On average, sorted CD4+ and CD8+ cells yielded 3.2 ug of extracted DNA, with a range of roughly 0.18 to 30 ug. CD8+CD57+ expansion was defined as frequency above the mean frequency observed in healthy subjects.

The CDR3 runs 16 amino acids, cysteine and phenylalanine included. Here the CDR3 DNA is all that survives: 48 bases in frame from base 1. The germline V gene provides CDR1 SNHLY and CDR2 FYNNEI. Trimming removed 4 bases from V and 4 bases from J, leaving 20 bases between the germline ends. The investigation overall reported the following: Although 25 to 30 CD8+ CDR3 sequences were shared by patients and controls, these sequences appeared highly expressed in patients and within the immunodominant clones of patients. Patients and healthy controls showed no significant difference in CD8+ Simpson's diversity (P=0.060).

Expansion of CD8+CD57+ cells had been shown by flow cytometry in the patients chosen for sequencing. All patients had severe acquired aplastic anemia diagnosed by International Study of Aplastic Anemia and Agranulocytosis and Camitta criteria. Patients had received no therapy at the time of blood sampling. In this study, sorted CD4+ and CD8+ T cells from the blood of healthy subjects and of severe aplastic anemia patients had their TCR repertoires deep-sequenced. Patients were enrolled in the USA under clinicaltrials.gov protocols 00001620, 01623167, 00001397, 00071045, 00081523 and 00961064. Ficoll-Paque density gradient centrifugation was used to isolate peripheral blood mononuclear cells. CD4+ and CD8+ T cells were sorted by FACS or magnetic beads before DNA extraction.

The sequence came from a human donor with aplastic anemia. The chain employs TRBV2 and TRBJ2-7; 7 matching bases give a weak D call of TRBD1. The sample was sorted CD4+, CD8+, or CD8+CD57+ T cells (not recorded which) from PBMCs. The sequenced DNA is TGTGCCAGCAGTGGGTCAGGCAGGGGGGCGAGGTACGAGCAGTACTTC. This translates into CASSGSGRGARYEQYF.